The next 22 T cell receptor beta chains were all read from a single sample in a study of T cell responses to AZD1222 COVID-19 vaccine. Sequencing was performed with immunoSEQ multiplex PCR; in TCRdb, only in-frame clones are kept and a portion is missing. Among about 130,000 clones listed, under 95% were seen once. The sequencing here drew on peripheral blood, taken on day 0 of AZD1222 vaccination. Receptors originate from an adult in good health.

The chain combines TRBV18 with TRBJ2-2; D gene uncertain. This CDR3 region has 15 residues. The germline gives CDR1 KGHSH, CDR2 LQKENI. V lost 6 bases and J lost 3, with 14 bases in between. In DNA form, the CDR3 reads TGTGCCAGCTCTCAAACCCTATACGACACCGGGGAGCTGTTTTTT. Amino acid sequence: CASSQTLYDTGELFF.

The chain joins TRBV5-4 to TRBJ1-1, with D tentatively TRBD1 (5 bases). The CDR3 consists of 11 residues. Per the germline V gene, CDR1 is SGHNT and CDR2 is YYREEE (reference sequence). V was trimmed by 4 bases and J by 8 bases, leaving 9 bases between them. CDR3 residues: CASSRNREAFF. In DNA, the CDR3 is TGTGCCAGCAGCCGCAACAGGGAAGCTTTCTTT.

The chain combines TRBV4-1 with TRBJ2-5; the D is unclear. V shed 1 base and J shed 6 bases, with 3 bases lying between them. Germline loops: CDR1 MGHRA, CDR2 YSYEKL. CDR3 length: 11 amino acids. The CDR3 spells CASSQGKTQYF. CDR3 bases: TGCGCCAGCAGCCAAGGGAAGACCCAGTACTTC.

This chain uses TRBV6-1 with TRBJ1-5; the D gene is possibly TRBD1 (5 bases). The V end lost 3 bases, the J end lost 11 bases, and 17 bases lay between the germline ends. The length of the CDR3 is 14 residues. CDR1 MNHNS and CDR2 SASEGT come from the germline V gene. CDR3 protein: CASSDGTGLRSQHF. In DNA, the CDR3 is TGTGCCAGCAGTGACGGGACGGGATTGAGGTCCCAGCATTTT.

This rearrangement joins TRBV6-4 to TRBJ2-1; perhaps TRBD1 as D (5 bases). CDR3 size: 16 residues. Trimming shortened V by 2 bases and J by 9 bases, and 20 bases separated the two germline ends. Germline V gives CDR1 MRHNA, CDR2 SNTAGT. CDR3 in DNA: TGTGCCAGCAGTGACGGTAGTGGCAGGGATTTGAGTGAGCAGTTCTTC. Translated: CASSDGSGRDLSEQFF.

The chain recombines TRBV5-1 with TRBJ2-1; 7 bases map to TRBD2. J gave up 0 bases and V 10 bases, and 7 bases lay outside the gene matches. Germline lookup yields CDR1 SGHRS and CDR2 YFSETQ. The CDR3 has 14 amino acids. The CDR3 DNA is TGCGCCTCCGTCGGGGGGAGCTCCTACAATGAGCAGTTCTTC. Translating it yields CASVGGSSYNEQFF.

This chain uses TRBV5-4 with TRBJ1-2, with 8 positions matching TRBD1. With 4 bases clipped from V and 4 bases from J, the junction kept 6 bases outside the gene matches. The CDR3 sequence is 14 residues long. The germline gives CDR1 SGHNT, CDR2 YYREEE (reference sequence). The CDR3 protein is CASSSGTGRYGYTF. The CDR3 DNA reads TGTGCCAGCAGCAGCGGGACAGGCCGCTATGGCTACACCTTC.

The rearrangement uses TRBV5-1 and TRBJ1-1, with a weak D call TRBD1 (5 bases). There are 14 residues in the CDR3. Germline V gene data show CDR1 as SGHRS and CDR2 as YFSETQ. V lost 0 bases and J lost 3, with 9 bases in between. This CDR3 is CASSLGQGHTEAFF. CDR3 sequence (DNA): TGCGCCAGCAGCTTGGGCCAGGGCCACACTGAAGCTTTCTTT.

The V and J genes are TRBV4-1 and TRBJ1-5; D is unresolved. CDR1 is MGHRA, CDR2 YSYEKL, per germline. The V end was cut by 1 base, the J end by 4 bases, with 5 bases between. The CDR3 spans 13 residues. The CDR3 coding sequence is TGCGCCAGCAGCCAAGGGGTTAATCAGCCCCAGCATTTT. It is translated as CASSQGVNQPQHF.

Of note for this clone: Its ends do not fully match the called genes, so a read error is possible. This chain links TRBV7-9 with TRBJ2-7; a possible D gene is TRBD2 (5 bases). Germline CDR1 is SEHNR and CDR2 is FQNEAQ (reference sequence). This CDR3 contains 13 residues. CDR3 loop: CANSLGGTYEQYF. The CDR3 nucleotides read TGTGCCAACAGCTTAGGAGGAACCTACGAGCAGTACTTC.

The chain couples TRBV5-1 to TRBJ2-7; tentatively, D is TRBD1 (6 bases). Germline V gives CDR1 SGHRS, CDR2 YFSETQ. The CDR3 is made up of 15 amino acids. The ends were cut back, 0 bases at V and 0 bases at J, with 10 bases in the middle. For the CDR3, the DNA is TGCGCCAGCAGCTTGGACGGACAGAGCTCCTACGAGCAGTACTTC. The encoded protein is CASSLDGQSSYEQYF.

The rearrangement uses TRBV7-2 and TRBJ2-7; D gene uncertain. Germline-derived CDR1 and CDR2 are SGHTA and FQGNSA. V lost 5 bases and J 0 bases, leaving 14 bases between the germline ends. There are 15 residues in the CDR3. CDR3 region: CASSADNWGSYEQYF. Written as DNA, the CDR3 is TGTGCCAGCAGCGCAGACAATTGGGGCTCCTACGAGCAGTACTTC.

The V gene is TRBV10-3, the J gene TRBJ1-5, with 12 nucleotides matching TRBD1. Trimming at V came to 6 bases and at J to 4 bases, leaving 4 bases not matched to a gene. Germline V gives CDR1 ENHRY, CDR2 SYGVKD. This CDR3 is built from 15 residues. The CDR3 is CAISGTGGENQPQHF. In DNA form, the CDR3 reads TGTGCCATCAGCGGGACAGGGGGCGAGAATCAGCCCCAGCATTTT.

The genes are TRBV12-3 or TRBV12-4 and TRBJ1-5; D remains ambiguous. This CDR3 spans 12 amino acids. Trimming took off 6 bases at V and 8 bases at J, with 11 bases between the two ends. Here the CDR3 DNA reads TGTGCCAGCAGAACGTTTAGGAAGCCCCAGCATTTT. It codes for CASRTFRKPQHF.

This chain connects TRBV6-1 to TRBJ1-2, with D unclear. This CDR3 comprises 14 residues. Germline-derived CDR1 and CDR2 are MNHNS and SASEGT. The germline V and J ends were trimmed by 2 bases and 4 bases, with 11 bases remaining between them. CDR3 sequence reads: CASSELGLGYGYTF. The DNA of the CDR3 is TGTGCCAGCAGTGAATTAGGGTTGGGCTATGGCTACACCTTC.

A note on this clone: Other DNA sequences in the sample encode the same CDR3. The V call is TRBV27, the J call TRBJ2-1; D call uncertain. CDR3 length equals 11 residues. Per the germline V gene, CDR1 is MNHEY and CDR2 is SMNVEV (reference sequence). The V end lost 1 base, the J end lost 5 bases, and 0 bases lay between the germline ends. CDR3 sequence reads: CASSLYNEQFF. The CDR3 region has the DNA TGTGCCAGCAGTTTATACAATGAGCAGTTCTTC.

This chain connects TRBV5-5 to TRBJ1-6; D call uncertain. Trimming pared 5 bases from V and 5 bases from J, leaving 17 bases between. There are 16 residues in the CDR3. Germline CDR1 SGHKS, CDR2 YYEKEE (reference sequence). CDR3 sequence reads: CASSQDPLGNNSPLHF. In DNA, the CDR3 is TGTGCCAGCAGTCAAGACCCTTTAGGCAATAATTCACCCCTCCACTTT. Filled out from reference TRBV5-5 and TRBJ1-6, the complete variable domain reads DAGVTQSPTHLIKTRGQQVTLRCSPISGHKSVSWYQQVLGQGPQFIFQYYEKEERGRGNFPDRFSARQFPNYSSELNVNALLLGDSALYLCASSQDPLGNNSPLHFGNGTRLTVT.

The chain joins TRBV5-5 to TRBJ1-1; D is ambiguous. The ends were cut back, 4 bases at V and 0 bases at J, with 10 bases in the middle. Germline V gene lookup returns CDR1 SGHKS and CDR2 YYEKEE (reference sequence). The length of the CDR3 is 14 residues. The CDR3, as DNA: TGTGCCAGCAGCCTTCTAGACGTGAACACTGAAGCTTTCTTT. Translating it yields CASSLLDVNTEAFF.

The rearrangement joins TRBV11-3 to TRBJ2-3; 7 bases map to TRBD1. CDR3 length: 15 residues. With 4 bases clipped from V and 10 bases from J, the junction kept 14 bases outside the gene matches. Germline assignment: CDR1 SGHNT and CDR2 YENEEA. CDR3: CASSSRDSPYKAQYF. The DNA for the CDR3 is TGTGCCAGCAGCTCGAGGGACAGTCCTTATAAAGCGCAGTATTTT. The full variable domain, rest sourced from reference TRBV11-3 and TRBJ2-3, is EAGVVQSPRYKIIEKKQPVAFWCNPISGHNTLYWYLQNLGQGPELLIRYENEEAVDDSQLPKDRFSAERLKGVDSTLKIQPAELGDSAVYLCASSSRDSPYKAQYFGPGTRLTVL.

This chain joins TRBV9 and TRBJ1-5, with a possible D match to TRBD1 (6 bases). The CDR3 totals 13 residues. Germline loops: CDR1 SGDLS, CDR2 YYNGEE. V was cut by 4 bases and J by 7 bases, with 12 bases left in between. The CDR3 protein is CASSQGLGQPQHF. In nucleotides, the CDR3 is TGTGCCAGCAGCCAGGGGTTGGGGCAGCCCCAGCATTTT.

The genes are TRBV5-1 and TRBJ2-5; 8 bases fit TRBD2. V lost 6 bases and J lost 3; bases outside the gene matches: 4. Germline V lookup: CDR1 SGHRS, CDR2 YFSETQ. CDR3 length equals 13 residues. The CDR3 region has the DNA TGCGCCAGCAACCCGACTAGCGAAGAGACCCAGTACTTC. It codes for CASNPTSEETQYF.

This sequence joins TRBV3-1 (or the pseudogene TRBV3-2) and TRBJ1-1, with D maybe TRBD1 (6 bases). There are 15 residues in the CDR3. V gave up 4 bases and J gave up 2 bases, with 14 bases separating them. Germline lookup yields CDR1 LGHDT and CDR2 YNNKEL (reference sequence). In DNA form, the CDR3 reads TGTGCCAGCAGCCTGGGTCCCAGGGGAAACACTGAAGCTTTCTTT. As protein: CASSLGPRGNTEAFF.